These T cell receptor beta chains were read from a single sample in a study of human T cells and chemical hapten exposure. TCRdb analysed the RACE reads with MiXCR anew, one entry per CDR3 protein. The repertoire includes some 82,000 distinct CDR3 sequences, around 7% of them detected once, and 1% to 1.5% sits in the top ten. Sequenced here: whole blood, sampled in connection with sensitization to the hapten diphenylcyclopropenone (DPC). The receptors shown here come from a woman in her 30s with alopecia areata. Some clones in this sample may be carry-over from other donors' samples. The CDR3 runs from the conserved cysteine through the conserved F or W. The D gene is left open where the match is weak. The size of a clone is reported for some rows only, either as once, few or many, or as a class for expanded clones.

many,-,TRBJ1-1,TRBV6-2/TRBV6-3,TGTGCCAGTAATCTACAGGGTTACAACACTGAAGCTTTCTTT,CASNLQGYNTEAFF
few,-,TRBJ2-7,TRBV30,TGTGCCTGGAGTCCGTCCTACGAGCAGTACTTC,CAWSPSYEQYF
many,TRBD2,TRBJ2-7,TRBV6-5,TGTGCCAGCAGTTACTCGACGGGGGGAGGTTACGAGCAGTACTTC,CASSYSTGGGYEQYF
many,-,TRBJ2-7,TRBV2,TGTGCCAGCAGTGAGTACTATGTCGGCGAGCAGTACTTC,CASSEYYVGEQYF
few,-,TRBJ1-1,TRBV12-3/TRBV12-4,TGTGCCAGCAGTCGGAGGGAAGCTTTCTTT,CASSRREAFF
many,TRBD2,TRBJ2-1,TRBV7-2,TGTGCCAGCAGCCTACGACTAGCGGGGGACTACAATGAGCAGTTCTTC,CASSLRLAGDYNEQFF
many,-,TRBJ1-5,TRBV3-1,TGTGCCAGCAGTAGAGAGGGGGTGAGCCAGCCCCAGCATTTT,CASSREGVSQPQHF
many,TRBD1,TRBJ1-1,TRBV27,TGTGCCAGCAGTCGCCCGCAGGGGGGTGAAGCTTTCTTT,CASSRPQGGEAFF
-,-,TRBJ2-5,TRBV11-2,TGTGCCAGCAGCTTAGACCCCGCGGAGGAAATACAAGAGACCCAGTACTTC,CASSLDPAEEIQETQYF
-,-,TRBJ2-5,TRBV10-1,TGCGCCAGCAGTGAAATGGGGGGCGAAGAGACCCAGTACTTC,CASSEMGGEETQYF
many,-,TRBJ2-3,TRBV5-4,TGTGCCAGCAGCCTATCCGGGGTGGTGAGGACGCAGTATTTT,CASSLSGVVRTQYF
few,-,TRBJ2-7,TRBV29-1,TGCAGCGTCATCCTACAGGAGCTTCGGTGGTTGGAGCAGTACTTC,CSVILQELRWLEQYF
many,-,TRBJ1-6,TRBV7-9,TGTGCCAGCAGTCCCGGACAAGGCTCCTATAATTCACCCCTCCACTTT,CASSPGQGSYNSPLHF
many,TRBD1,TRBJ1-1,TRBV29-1,TGCAGCGTCGCCTCGGGGACAGGAGAGTGGAGCACTGAAGCTTTCTTT,CSVASGTGEWSTEAFF
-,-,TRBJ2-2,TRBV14,TGTGCCAGCAGCTTAATCAGGGAACCCGGGGAGCTGTTTTTT,CASSLIREPGELFF
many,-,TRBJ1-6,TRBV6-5,TGTGCCAGCAAAGGGGGAACGAATTCACCCCTCCACTTT,CASKGGTNSPLHF
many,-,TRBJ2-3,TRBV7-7,TGTGCCAGCAGAGCCGCGGCCACAGATACGCAGTATTTT,CASRAAATDTQYF
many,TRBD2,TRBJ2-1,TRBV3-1,TGTGCCAGCAGTTTCGGACTAGCGGGGGCTTGGAATGAGCAGTTCTTC,CASSFGLAGAWNEQFF
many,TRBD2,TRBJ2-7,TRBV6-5,TGTGCCAGCAGCCAGGGACTAGCGGGGTCGCAGTACTTC,CASSQGLAGSQYF
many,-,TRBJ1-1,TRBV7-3,TGTGCCAGCAGCCAAGGGGGTGCTCTGAACACTGAAGCTTTCTTT,CASSQGGALNTEAFF
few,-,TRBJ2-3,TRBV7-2,TGTGCCAGCAGCTTAGTTTGGTCTAGGTCAGATACGCAGTATTTT,CASSLVWSRSDTQYF
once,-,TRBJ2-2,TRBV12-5,TGTGCTAGTGGTCTAACAGGGACCGGGGAGCTGTTTTTT,CASGLTGTGELFF
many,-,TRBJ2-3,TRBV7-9,TGTGCCAGCAGCCCAAGCACAGATACGCAGTATTTT,CASSPSTDTQYF
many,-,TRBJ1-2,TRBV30,TGTGCCTGGAGTGTGGGGGAAAACTATGGCTACACCTTC,CAWSVGENYGYTF
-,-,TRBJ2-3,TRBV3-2,TGTGCCAGCAGCCGCGAAACCACCGGGACTAGCTTTAGTGATACGCAGTATTTT,CASSRETTGTSFSDTQYF
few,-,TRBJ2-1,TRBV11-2,TGTGCCAGCAGCCCCGGCAGGGGCTACAATGAGCAGTTCTTC,CASSPGRGYNEQFF
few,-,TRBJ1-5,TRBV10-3,TGTGCCATCAGAACCAATACAGCTCAGCCCCAGCATTTT,CAIRTNTAQPQHF
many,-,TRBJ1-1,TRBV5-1,TGCGCCAGCAGCTTGAACGCAGGGTGGTATGCTTTCTTT,CASSLNAGWYAFF
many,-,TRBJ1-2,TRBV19,TGTGCCAGTAGTGAACTACTCACAGCGCCCCAGAGCTACACCTTC,CASSELLTAPQSYTF
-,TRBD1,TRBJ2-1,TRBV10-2,TGCGCCCTCGGCATTGGACAGGGTCGGGATGAGCAGTTCTTC,CALGIGQGRDEQFF
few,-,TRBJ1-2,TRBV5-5,TGTGCCAGCAGCGATAGACAGCCATATAACTATGGCTACACCTTC,CASSDRQPYNYGYTF
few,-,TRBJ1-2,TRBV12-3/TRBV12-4,TGTGCCAGCAGTAACTGGGGGGGAGGTGGCTACACCTTC,CASSNWGGGGYTF
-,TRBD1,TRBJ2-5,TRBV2,TGTGCCAGCAGTGAATGGGGACAGCCGTACTTC,CASSEWGQPYF
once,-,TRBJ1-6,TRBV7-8,TGTGCCAGCAGCTTTGAAGGGAAAAATTCACCCCTCCACTTT,CASSFEGKNSPLHF
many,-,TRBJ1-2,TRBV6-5,TGTGCCAGCAGTTATGGAACAGGAAGGACGGGCTACACCTTC,CASSYGTGRTGYTF
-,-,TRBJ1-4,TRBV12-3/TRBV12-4,TGTGCCAGCAGTTTACGCCGCGGCAATGAAAAACTGTTTTTT,CASSLRRGNEKLFF
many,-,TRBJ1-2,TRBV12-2,TGTGCAAGTCGCTTCTCAGCCGGGACAGCCGAAGGCTACACCTTC,CASRFSAGTAEGYTF